The clone carrying this T cell receptor beta chain was counted a few times. One junction end disagrees with the germline gene, perhaps due to a read error. There are 15 residues in the CDR3. Germline CDR1 and CDR2: DFQATT and SNEGSKA (reference sequence). This entry belongs to a study of glioma-infiltrating T cells. Amplification of TCR alpha and beta CDR3 regions from RNA used iRepertoire nested multiplex PCR. Using its own MiXCR run on the multiplex PCR reads, TCRdb lists one record per CDR3 protein. This table has 9,500 to 15,000 distinct CDR3 sequences, around a quarter appearing once. The chain has TRBV20-1 and TRBJ2-1; D is possibly TRBD1 (6 bases). Sequenced sample: glioma tissue, nonneoplastic brain tissue, or PBMCs (not recorded which). The sequence was obtained from a human donor with low-grade glioma or glioblastoma, undergoing nonglioma brain surgery, or in good health (not recorded which). CDR3: CSAREDRRPYNEQLF. The CDR3 DNA follows: TGCAGTGCTAGAGAAGACAGGAGACCCTACAATGAGCAGCTCTTC.